These 26 T cell receptor beta chains share one sample of origin, sequenced in a study of cytomegalovirus exposure and HLA in healthy donors. TCRdb's copy holds only in-frame clones and misses some; the assay was immunoSEQ multiplex PCR. The sample yields about 130,000 clones, around nine tenths seen once. Material: PBMCs. These receptors originate from a man aged 30 to 45 in good health and CMV-seronegative.

This clone has only one observation. The CDR3 reads CASSLEGVRGSEQYF. The CDR3 bases are TGTGCCAGCAGCTTAGAGGGGGTAAGAGGGTCCGAGCAGTACTTC. This rearrangement joins TRBV7-9 to TRBJ2-7; D is perhaps TRBD1 (6 bases). Germline-derived CDR1 and CDR2 are SEHNR and FQNEAQ (reference sequence). V lost 1 base and J lost 6, with 16 bases in between. The CDR3 runs to 15 residues.

A single count supports this clone. The chain has TRBV7-2 and TRBJ1-5; the D gene is possibly TRBD1 (5 bases). Per germline, CDR1 SGHTA and CDR2 FQGNSA. Trimming pared 1 base from V and 5 bases from J, leaving 12 bases between. CDR3 length equals 15 residues. CDR3 nucleotide sequence: TGTGCCAGCAGCTTAGGAGGGTGGGGGGATCAGCCCCAGCATTTT. It codes for CASSLGGWGDQPQHF.

The chain joins TRBV6-5 to TRBJ2-7; 7 bases are a match to TRBD2. The CDR3 sequence is 14 residues long. V lost 6 bases, J lost 4 bases, and 9 bases stayed unmatched. CDR1 is MNHEY and CDR2 is SVGAGI in the germline V gene. The CDR3 reads CASRSSGRGYEQYF. The CDR3 DNA reads TGTGCCAGCAGGTCGTCAGGGAGGGGTTACGAGCAGTACTTC.

A few counts support this clone. The chain is built from TRBV10-1 and TRBJ1-1; D is possibly TRBD1 (5 bases). Germline V lookup: CDR1 WNHNN, CDR2 SYGVQD (reference sequence). The CDR3 length is 13 residues. Trimming took 3 bases from V and 3 from J, leaving 8 bases between them. Here the CDR3 reads CASSDRGDTEAFF. DNA for the CDR3: TGCGCCAGCAGTGACCGGGGGGACACTGAAGCTTTCTTT.

This sequence joins TRBV10-3 and TRBJ1-5; possible D gene TRBD1, 5 bases. The CDR3 totals 12 residues. Germline V gene data show CDR1 as ENHRY and CDR2 as SYGVKD. V lost 4 bases, J lost 8 bases, and 9 bases lay in between. The CDR3 here is CAISGSGEPQHF. In nucleotides, the CDR3 is TGTGCCATCAGTGGATCGGGGGAGCCCCAGCATTTT.

The chain employs TRBV7-7 and TRBJ2-1; 12 bases line up with TRBD2. Per the germline V gene, CDR1 is SSHAT and CDR2 is FNYEAQ (reference sequence). The V segment lost 3 bases and the J segment 9 bases; nucleotides outside the gene matches: 3. This CDR3 comprises 14 residues. CDR3 amino acids: CASSLTSGSIEQFF. The CDR3 DNA reads TGTGCCAGCAGCTTGACTAGCGGGAGTATTGAGCAGTTCTTC.

As DNA, the CDR3 is TGTGCCAGCAGCTTAATAGGGGTTTCACCCCTCCACTTT. The encoded protein is CASSLIGVSPLHF. The rearrangement uses TRBV7-2 and TRBJ1-6; perhaps TRBD1 as D (5 bases). The CDR3 covers 13 residues. V gave up 2 bases and J gave up 9 bases, with 8 bases separating them. Germline V lookup: CDR1 SGHTA, CDR2 FQGNSA.

The chain uses TRBV29-1 and TRBJ1-5, with 8 nucleotides matching TRBD1. The CDR3 has 14 amino acids. V shed 4 bases, J shed 5 bases, and the junction held 7 bases outside the gene matches. In germline, CDR1 is SQVTM, CDR2 ANQGSEA. CDR3 coding DNA: TGCAGCGTTGCAGCAGACAGGGGTCATCAGCCCCAGCATTTT. The encoded protein is CSVAADRGHQPQHF.

The V and J genes are TRBV19 and TRBJ2-7; 9 bases agree with TRBD2. After removal of 3 bases from V and 0 bases from J, the junction contained 3 bases not matched to a gene. The CDR3 extends over 15 amino acids. Germline V gene sequence: CDR1 LNHDA, CDR2 SQIVND (reference sequence). The CDR3 region is CASSISGRSSYEQYF. The CDR3 bases are TGTGCCAGTAGTATCAGCGGGAGGAGCTCCTACGAGCAGTACTTC. Using reference TRBV19 and TRBJ2-7 for the parts outside the CDR3, the full variable domain is DGGITQSPKYLFRKEGQNVTLSCEQNLNHDAMYWYRQDPGQGLRLIYYSQIVNDFQKGDIAEGYSVSREKKESFPLTVTSAQKNPTAFYLCASSISGRSSYEQYFGPGTRLTVT.

The chain joins TRBV19 to TRBJ1-2, with TRBD1 matching over 8 bases. Losses at the gene ends were 6 bases for V and 2 bases for J; bases not matched to a gene: 8. CDR1 is LNHDA and CDR2 is SQIVND in the germline V gene (reference sequence). The CDR3 covers 15 residues. CDR3 nucleotides: TGTGCCAGTAGGGGGACAGGTGGAACGAACTATGGCTACACCTTC. This encodes CASRGTGGTNYGYTF. The variable domain in full, completed from reference TRBV19 and TRBJ1-2, reads DGGITQSPKYLFRKEGQNVTLSCEQNLNHDAMYWYRQDPGQGLRLIYYSQIVNDFQKGDIAEGYSVSREKKESFPLTVTSAQKNPTAFYLCASRGTGGTNYGYTFGSGTRLTVV.

The gene calls are TRBV6-5 and TRBJ2-3; D is unclear. The CDR3 length is 15 residues. The germline V and J ends were trimmed by 2 bases and 5 bases, with 14 bases remaining between them. Germline V CDR1 and CDR2: MNHEY, SVGAGI. CDR3 sequence: CASSYSETVGDTQYF. The CDR3 DNA reads TGTGCCAGCAGTTACAGCGAGACGGTGGGAGATACGCAGTATTTT.

This chain joins TRBV4-2 and TRBJ2-3; 8 bases align to TRBD2. CDR3 size: 19 residues. Trimming took 4 bases from V and 4 from J; bases not matched to a gene: 19. CDR1 and CDR2 (germline): LGHNA, YNFKEQ. CDR3: CASSPRLVVSGGPPDTQYF. CDR3 coding DNA: TGTGCCAGCAGCCCGAGATTAGTCGTGTCGGGAGGGCCCCCAGATACGCAGTATTTT.

The gene calls are TRBV5-1 and TRBJ2-7, with a tentative D call TRBD1 (6 bases). Germline V lookup: CDR1 SGHRS, CDR2 YFSETQ. V lost 0 bases and J 2 bases, leaving 9 bases between the germline ends. This CDR3 has 14 amino acids. In nucleotides, the CDR3 is TGCGCCAGCAGCTTGGACAGGGCTGCCTACGAGCAGTACTTC. The encoded protein is CASSLDRAAYEQYF.

The V and J genes are TRBV6-1 and TRBJ2-5, with 10 bases aligning to TRBD1. V lost 5 bases, J lost 5 bases, and 8 bases stayed unmatched. Germline V gene sequence: CDR1 MNHNS, CDR2 SASEGT. There are 15 residues in the CDR3. The CDR3 loop reads CASSWGTGVQETQYF. DNA for the CDR3: TGTGCCAGCAGTTGGGGGACAGGGGTTCAGGAGACCCAGTACTTC.

The table lists this clone with a count of one. The V and J genes are TRBV7-3 and TRBJ2-7; TRBD1 aligns across 7 bases. Unmatched junction bases numbered 4, after V lost 2 bases and J lost 3 bases. CDR1 and CDR2 from the germline V gene are SGHTA and FQGTGA. This CDR3 is 14 amino acids long. The CDR3 reads CASSLQGENYEQYF. The CDR3 DNA reads as TGTGCCAGCAGCTTACAGGGGGAAAACTACGAGCAGTACTTC.

The CDR3 region is CASSEAGTSGETQYF. DNA for the CDR3: TGTGCCAGCAGTGAAGCCGGGACTAGCGGTGAGACCCAGTACTTC. The genes are TRBV2 and TRBJ2-5; 11 nucleotides agree with TRBD2. Germline CDR1 SNHLY, CDR2 FYNNEI. CDR3 length: 15 residues. V was pared by 0 bases and J by 5 bases, with 2 bases of the junction left unmatched. Full variable domain (outside the CDR3, taken from reference TRBV2 and TRBJ2-5): EPEVTQTPSHQVTQMGQEVILRCVPISNHLYFYWYRQILGQKVEFLVSFYNNEISEKSEIFDDQFSVERPDGSNFTLKIRSTKLEDSAMYFCASSEAGTSGETQYFGPGTRLLVL.

The chain has TRBV27 and TRBJ1-1; D gene uncertain. This CDR3 region has 12 residues. V dropped 4 bases and J dropped 0 bases, with 3 bases sitting between them. Germline CDR1 and CDR2: MNHEY and SMNVEV (reference sequence). The CDR3 here is CASSSMNTEAFF. CDR3 DNA sequence: TGTGCCAGCAGTTCTATGAACACTGAAGCTTTCTTT.

This chain uses TRBV6-5 with TRBJ1-6; possibly TRBD1 for D (5 bases). V was trimmed by 7 bases and J by 6 bases, leaving 16 bases between them. The CDR3 is 15 amino acids. Looked up from germline, CDR1 is MNHEY and CDR2 is SVGAGI. The CDR3 loop is CASIPGGASNSPLHF. Written as DNA, the CDR3 is TGTGCCAGCATTCCTGGCGGGGCCTCTAATTCACCCCTCCACTTT.

The chain joins TRBV7-8 to TRBJ1-6, with 7 bases identical to TRBD1. Germline V CDR1 and CDR2: SGHVS, FQNEAQ. This CDR3 contains 19 residues. J was trimmed by 7 bases and V by 4 bases; bases with no gene match: 19. The CDR3 loop reads CASSSEPRTGTRRNSPLHF. In DNA form, the CDR3 reads TGTGCCAGCAGCTCTGAGCCCAGGACAGGAACGCGACGAAATTCACCCCTCCACTTT.

In its sample, this clone was seen once. V and J are TRBV18 and TRBJ2-1; TRBD2 matches 8 bases. This CDR3 has 16 amino acids. Losses at the gene ends were 1 base for V and 10 bases for J; bases not matched to a gene: 12. Germline lookup yields CDR1 KGHSH and CDR2 LQKENI. DNA for the CDR3: TGTGCCAGCTCACCACTGCCCCAGAGCGGGAGCGGAGAGCAGTTCTTC. Protein sequence: CASSPLPQSGSGEQFF.

This clone has just one count. The rearrangement joins TRBV7-2 to TRBJ2-5, with D perhaps TRBD1 (6 bases). The germline gives CDR1 SGHTA, CDR2 FQGNSA. The CDR3 length is 15 residues. Between the trimmed V and J ends, which lost 4 bases and 2 bases, there was a span of 14 bases. For the CDR3, the DNA is TGTGCCAGCAGCTCTTCCTACAGGGCGCAAGAGACCCAGTACTTC. This sequence encodes CASSSSYRAQETQYF.

In its sample, this clone was seen a few times. This sequence joins TRBV7-2 and TRBJ1-1; D not certain. V gave up 4 bases and J gave up 0 bases, with 3 bases separating them. Germline CDR1 is SGHTA and CDR2 is FQGNSA. The CDR3 has 12 residues. The CDR3 DNA is TGTGCCAGCAGCTATATGAACACTGAAGCTTTCTTT. Protein product: CASSYMNTEAFF.

Remarks on this clone: The sample holds other DNA sequences that translate to the same CDR3. This sequence joins TRBV5-6 and TRBJ1-2; TRBD1 agrees at 7 bases. The germline V gene encodes CDR1 SGHDT and CDR2 YYEEEE. The CDR3 extends over 13 amino acids. J lost 6 bases, V lost 4 bases, and 6 bases had no gene match. The CDR3 DNA follows: TGTGCCAGCAGCCTGGGGAGGGGGCATGGCTACACCTTC. Amino acid sequence: CASSLGRGHGYTF.

This chain links TRBV19 with TRBJ2-7; 7 positions agree with TRBD2. With 5 bases clipped from V and 7 bases from J, the junction kept 11 bases outside the gene matches. The CDR3 extends over 14 amino acids. In germline, CDR1 is LNHDA, CDR2 SQIVND (reference sequence). The CDR3 DNA is TGTGCCAGTAGTCCGATGGTCTCTAGCGGTGAGCAGTACTTC. Translated, it gives CASSPMVSSGEQYF. Filled out from reference TRBV19 and TRBJ2-7, the complete variable domain reads DGGITQSPKYLFRKEGQNVTLSCEQNLNHDAMYWYRQDPGQGLRLIYYSQIVNDFQKGDIAEGYSVSREKKESFPLTVTSAQKNPTAFYLCASSPMVSSGEQYFGPGTRLTVT.

The V and J genes are TRBV6-4 and TRBJ2-3; no clear D. CDR3 length: 14 amino acids. V lost 4 bases, J lost 0 bases, and 8 bases lay in between. Looked up from germline, CDR1 is MRHNA and CDR2 is SNTAGT. CDR3 coding DNA: TGTGCCAGCAGTGCTTCCGGGAGCACAGATACGCAGTATTTT. Its protein is CASSASGSTDTQYF.

The rearrangement joins TRBV4-1 to TRBJ2-1; 13 bases are a match to TRBD2. V gave up 0 bases and J gave up 3 bases; unmatched junction bases: 11. The CDR3 totals 20 residues. Germline CDR1 MGHRA, CDR2 YSYEKL. CDR3 sequence reads: CASSQEKLAGGPFYYNEQFF. The CDR3 DNA reads as TGCGCCAGCAGCCAAGAGAAACTAGCGGGAGGGCCGTTTTACTACAATGAGCAGTTCTTC.